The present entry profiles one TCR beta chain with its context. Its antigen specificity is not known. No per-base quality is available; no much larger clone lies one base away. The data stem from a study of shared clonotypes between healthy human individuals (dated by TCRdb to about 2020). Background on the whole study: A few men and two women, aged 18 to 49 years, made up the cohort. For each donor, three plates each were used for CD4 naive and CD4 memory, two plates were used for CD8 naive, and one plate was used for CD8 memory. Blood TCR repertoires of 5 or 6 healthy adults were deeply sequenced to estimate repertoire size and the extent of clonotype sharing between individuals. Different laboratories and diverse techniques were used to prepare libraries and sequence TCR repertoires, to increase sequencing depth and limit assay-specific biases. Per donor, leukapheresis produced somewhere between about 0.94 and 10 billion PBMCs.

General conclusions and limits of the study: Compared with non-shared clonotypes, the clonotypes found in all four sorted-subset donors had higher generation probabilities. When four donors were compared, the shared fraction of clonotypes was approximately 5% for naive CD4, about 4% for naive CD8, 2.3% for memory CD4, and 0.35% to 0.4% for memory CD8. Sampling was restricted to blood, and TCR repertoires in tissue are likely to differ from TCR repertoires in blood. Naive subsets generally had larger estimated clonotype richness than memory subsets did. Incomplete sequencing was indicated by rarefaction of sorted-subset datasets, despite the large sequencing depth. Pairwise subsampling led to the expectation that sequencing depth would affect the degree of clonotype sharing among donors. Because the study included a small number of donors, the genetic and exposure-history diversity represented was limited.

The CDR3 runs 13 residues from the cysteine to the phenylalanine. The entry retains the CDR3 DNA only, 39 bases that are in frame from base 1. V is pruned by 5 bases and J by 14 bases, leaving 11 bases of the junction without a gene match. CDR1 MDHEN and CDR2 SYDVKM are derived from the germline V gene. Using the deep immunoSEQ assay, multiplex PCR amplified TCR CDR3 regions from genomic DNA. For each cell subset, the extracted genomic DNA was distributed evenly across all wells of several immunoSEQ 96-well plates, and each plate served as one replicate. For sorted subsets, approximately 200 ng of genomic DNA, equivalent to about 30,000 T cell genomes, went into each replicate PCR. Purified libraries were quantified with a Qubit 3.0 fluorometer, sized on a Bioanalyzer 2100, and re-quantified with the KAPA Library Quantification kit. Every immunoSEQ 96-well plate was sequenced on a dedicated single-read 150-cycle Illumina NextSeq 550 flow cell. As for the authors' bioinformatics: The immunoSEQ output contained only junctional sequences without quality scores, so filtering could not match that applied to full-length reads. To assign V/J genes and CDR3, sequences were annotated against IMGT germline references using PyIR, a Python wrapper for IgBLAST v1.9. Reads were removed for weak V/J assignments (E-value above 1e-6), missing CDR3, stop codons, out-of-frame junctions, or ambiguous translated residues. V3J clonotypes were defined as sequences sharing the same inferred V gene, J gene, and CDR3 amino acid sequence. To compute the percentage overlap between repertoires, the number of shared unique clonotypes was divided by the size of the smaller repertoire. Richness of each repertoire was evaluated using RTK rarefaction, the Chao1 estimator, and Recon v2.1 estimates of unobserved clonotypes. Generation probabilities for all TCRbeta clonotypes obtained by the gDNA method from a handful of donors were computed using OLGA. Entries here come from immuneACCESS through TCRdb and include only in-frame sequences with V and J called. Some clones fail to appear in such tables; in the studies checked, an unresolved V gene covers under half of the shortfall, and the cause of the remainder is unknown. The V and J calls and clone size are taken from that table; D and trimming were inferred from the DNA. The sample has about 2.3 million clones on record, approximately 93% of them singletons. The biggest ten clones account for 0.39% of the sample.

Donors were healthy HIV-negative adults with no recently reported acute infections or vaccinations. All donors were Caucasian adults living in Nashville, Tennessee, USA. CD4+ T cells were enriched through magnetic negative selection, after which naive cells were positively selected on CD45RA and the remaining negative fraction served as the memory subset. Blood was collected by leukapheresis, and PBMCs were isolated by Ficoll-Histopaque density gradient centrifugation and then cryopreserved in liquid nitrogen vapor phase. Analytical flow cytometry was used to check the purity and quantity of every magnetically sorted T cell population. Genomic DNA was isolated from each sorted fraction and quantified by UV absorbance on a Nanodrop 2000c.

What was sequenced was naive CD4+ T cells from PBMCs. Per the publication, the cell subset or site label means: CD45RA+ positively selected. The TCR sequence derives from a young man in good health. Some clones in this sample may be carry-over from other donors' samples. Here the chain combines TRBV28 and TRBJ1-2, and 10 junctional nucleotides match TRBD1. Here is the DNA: TGTGCCAGCAGTCTGCCGACAGGGGGCCCGGGGACCTTC. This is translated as CASSLPTGGPGTF.